The 18 T cell receptor beta chains listed next were all sequenced from one sample in a study of shared clonotypes between healthy human individuals. Clones were read by immunoSEQ multiplex PCR, and TCRdb kept only the in-frame ones, dropping some. The sample contains about 820,000 clones, about 92% of which appear only once. Naive CD8 cells lacked CD45RO and underwent positive selection for CCR7, leaving out terminally differentiated effector memory CD45RA+ cells. The specimen was naive CD8+ T cells sorted from blood. All receptors come from a man aged 25 to 40 in good health.

The chain combines TRBV7-7 with TRBJ2-5; 7 bases match TRBD1. The CDR3 runs 14 residues. Trimming removed 5 bases from V and 4 bases from J; junction bases left unmatched: 7. Per the germline V gene, CDR1 is SSHAT and CDR2 is FNYEAQ (reference sequence). CDR3 sequence: CASSPDRAGETQYF. In DNA form, the CDR3 reads TGTGCCAGCAGCCCAGACAGGGCGGGAGAGACCCAGTACTTC.

J is TRBJ2-3 and V is TRBV4-1, with 7 bases identical to TRBD2. Germline CDR1 is MGHRA and CDR2 is YSYEKL. J gave up 2 bases and V 0 bases, and 5 bases lay outside the gene matches. The CDR3 has 16 residues. CDR3 protein: CASSQESGTTTDTQYF. The CDR3 nucleotides read TGCGCCAGCAGCCAAGAGAGCGGGACGACCACAGATACGCAGTATTTT.

This sequence joins TRBV27 and TRBJ2-1; possibly TRBD2 for D (6 bases). CDR3 size: 16 residues. From germline, CDR1 is MNHEY and CDR2 SMNVEV (reference sequence). The ends were cut back, 5 bases at V and 8 bases at J, with 22 bases in the middle. CDR3 sequence (DNA): TGTGCCAGCAGTCCAGGGTCGGGAGAGGCGTTCCATGAGCAGTTCTTC. Its protein is CASSPGSGEAFHEQFF.

This clone occurred once. CDR3 DNA: TGTGCCAGCTATGGCGGGACTAGCGGGAGCACAGATACGCAGTATTTT. The encoded protein is CASYGGTSGSTDTQYF. The chain joins TRBV25-1 to TRBJ2-3; 12 bases are shared with TRBD2. The V segment lost 8 bases and the J segment 0 bases; nucleotides outside the gene matches: 6. The CDR3 contains 16 residues. CDR1 MGHDK and CDR2 SYGVNS come from the germline V gene.

A remark on this clone: This sample also contains other DNA sequences that code for the same CDR3. J is TRBJ2-7 and V is TRBV9; D uncertain. V was trimmed by 2 bases and J by 0 bases, leaving 6 bases between them. The germline gives CDR1 SGDLS, CDR2 YYNGEE. The CDR3 consists of 13 residues. The DNA for the CDR3 is TGTGCCAGCAGCGTCGCCGACTCCTACGAGCAGTACTTC. Amino acid sequence: CASSVADSYEQYF.

Remarks on this clone: This specimen includes other DNA sequences encoding the same CDR3. The chain recombines TRBV7-6 with TRBJ2-2; 10 bases line up with TRBD2. Germline CDR1 is SGHVS and CDR2 is FNYEAQ. Trimming took 1 base from V and 5 from J; bases not matched to a gene: 4. This CDR3 comprises 16 residues. Written as DNA, the CDR3 is TGTGCCAGCAGCTTAGGGCTAGCGGGAGTTACCGGGGAGCTGTTTTTT. This gives the protein CASSLGLAGVTGELFF.

This clone was seen only once. The CDR3: CSVNEAGFQETQYF. The CDR3 nucleotides are TGCAGCGTGAACGAGGCGGGGTTTCAAGAGACCCAGTACTTC. The chain carries TRBV29-1 and TRBJ2-5, with D maybe TRBD2 (6 bases). The CDR3 is 14 residues long. From germline, CDR1 is SQVTM and CDR2 ANQGSEA. The V end lost 6 bases, the J end lost 2 bases, and 16 bases lay between the germline ends.

Here the CDR3 DNA reads TGTGCCAGCAGCTTGGCTAGCGGGAGGATCAACTACGAGCAGTACTTC. The encoded protein is CASSLASGRINYEQYF. The chain recombines TRBV5-6 with TRBJ2-7, with 11 bases matching TRBD2. CDR1 and CDR2 from the germline V gene are SGHDT and YYEEEE. The CDR3 runs 16 residues. Trimming removed 0 bases from V and 3 bases from J; junction bases left unmatched: 5.

The gene calls are TRBV5-6 and TRBJ2-3; TRBD2 agrees at 10 bases. The V gene's germline CDR1 is SGHDT and CDR2 YYEEEE. The CDR3 length is 16 residues. V dropped 4 bases and J dropped 6; count of bases not matched to a gene: 11. The CDR3 spells CASSIGTSVSMDTQYF. The CDR3 DNA follows: TGTGCCAGCAGCATAGGGACTAGCGTTAGCATGGATACGCAGTATTTT.

This chain connects TRBV2 to TRBJ2-1, with TRBD2 matching 11 bases. There are 15 residues in the CDR3. CDR1 and CDR2 (germline): SNHLY, FYNNEI. V shed 3 bases and J 7 bases; nucleotides not matched to a gene: 5. The chain's CDR3 is CASSDWASGGNEQFF. The CDR3 DNA is TGTGCCAGCAGTGATTGGGCTAGCGGGGGGAATGAGCAGTTCTTC.

The chain recombines TRBV7-2 with TRBJ2-7, with 8 bases aligning to TRBD1. The junction had 2 bases not matched to a gene; V was cut back by 1 base and J by 3 bases. Germline CDR1 SGHTA, CDR2 FQGNSA. CDR3 length equals 14 residues. The CDR3 region is CASSLGTGLYEQYF. The CDR3 coding sequence is TGTGCCAGCAGCTTAGGGACAGGGCTCTACGAGCAGTACTTC.

In the case of this clone: One end of the junction does not line up with germline, which may come from a read error. This chain connects TRBV7-7 to TRBJ2-2; D is perhaps TRBD1 or TRBD2 (5 bases each). The CDR3 covers 13 residues. The germline V gene encodes CDR1 SSHAT and CDR2 FNYEAQ (reference sequence). This chain's CDR3 is CASSFSGLGELFF. The CDR3 nucleotides are TGTGCTAGCAGCTTCTCGGGGCTCGGGGAGCTGTTTTTT.

V and J are TRBV29-1 and TRBJ1-1; D is unresolved. CDR1 and CDR2 (germline): SQVTM, ANQGSEA. CDR3 length equals 13 residues. V was clipped by 3 bases and J by 4 bases, with 12 bases between them. Here the CDR3 DNA reads TGCAGCGTTGATCCCGACCAGGTCACTGAAGCTTTCTTT. It translates to CSVDPDQVTEAFF.

V gene TRBV7-8 combines with J gene TRBJ1-1, with D maybe TRBD1 (6 bases). Germline-derived CDR1 and CDR2 are SGHVS and FQNEAQ. With 1 base removed from V and 8 bases from J, the gap between germline ends came to 17 bases. The length of the CDR3 is 15 residues. The CDR3 protein is CASSLGGGTESEAFF. The CDR3 DNA follows: TGTGCCAGCAGCTTAGGAGGGGGGACCGAATCCGAAGCTTTCTTT.

The sample holds a few counts of this clone. The chain combines TRBV7-2 with TRBJ2-1; 13 bases agree with TRBD2. Germline V gene data show CDR1 as SGHTA and CDR2 as FQGNSA. V was clipped by 4 bases and J by 5 bases; unmatched bases: 8. The CDR3 has 17 residues. CDR3 in DNA: TGTGCCAGCAGCTCGGGACTAGCGGGACCATATGACAATGAGCAGTTCTTC. This gives the protein CASSSGLAGPYDNEQFF.

This clone was seen only a few times. The rearrangement joins TRBV7-9 to TRBJ2-7; D gene unclear. V shed 2 bases and J shed 11 bases, with 10 bases lying between them. The CDR3 loop spans 11 amino acids. Germline values: CDR1 SEHNR, CDR2 FQNEAQ (reference sequence). The CDR3 nucleotides read TGTGCCAGCAGCTTATCCCGGTTGGAGTACTTC. Its protein is CASSLSRLEYF.

This chain connects TRBV7-9 to TRBJ2-3; no firm D call. The germline V and J ends were trimmed by 5 bases and 6 bases, with 12 bases remaining between them. Germline V CDR1 and CDR2: SEHNR, FQNEAQ (reference sequence). The CDR3 has 13 amino acids. The CDR3: CASSPPQQDTQYF. The CDR3 DNA is TGTGCCAGCAGCCCCCCACAGCAGGATACGCAGTATTTT.

The chain has TRBV27 and TRBJ2-3; possible D gene TRBD1, 5 bases. The V end was cut by 1 base, the J end by 1 base, with 6 bases between. The germline gives CDR1 MNHEY, CDR2 SMNVEV (reference sequence). The CDR3 contains 14 residues. The CDR3 reads CASSLFRGTDTQYF. Written as DNA, the CDR3 is TGTGCCAGCAGTTTATTCAGGGGCACAGATACGCAGTATTTT.